Reported below is one T cell receptor (beta chain). Its antigen is unidentified. The data stem from a study of identical twins. Study results and caveats: A lower insertion count was a feature of abundant cord blood beta clonotypes, with no such feature in memory repertoires. Out-of-frame beta sequences exhibited a weaker degree of excess twin sharing.

Healthy Caucasians supplied all donations. Via MiXCR, TCRdb re-called the 5' RACE reads, giving one row per CDR3 protein. The sample yields 300,000 to 400,000 distinct CDR3 sequences, roughly an eighth seen once. These same records also appear under a second study, on yellow fever vaccine responses in identical twins.

Input material: CD8+ T cells sorted from blood. This TCR came from a woman aged 18-29 years in good health.

In DNA form, the CDR3 reads TGTGCCAGCAGCTTAGAGACTAGCGACACAGATACGCAGTATTTT. It translates to CASSLETSDTDTQYF. The chain couples TRBV7-3 to TRBJ2-3; TRBD2 matches at 8 bases. Germline CDR1 is SGHTA and CDR2 is FQGTGA. J gave up 2 bases and V 2 bases, and 3 bases lay outside the gene matches. The CDR3 covers 15 residues.